Below, one TCR beta chain is given with its context. The data derive from a study of early T cells in non-severe SARS-CoV-2 infection. CDR1 and CDR2 from the germline V gene are LGHNA and YNFKEQ. The CDR3 totals 15 residues. V gave up 3 bases and J gave up 2 bases, with 12 bases separating them. TCRdb ran MiXCR on the 5' RACE reads and lists one entry per CDR3 protein. This sample has approximately 97,000 distinct CDR3 sequences, with 8% to 13% found just once. The receptor comes from an adult who was a healthcare worker with PCR-confirmed SARS-CoV-2 infection or an uninfected control (not recorded which). The rearrangement uses TRBV4-2 and TRBJ2-3, with D possibly matching TRBD1 (6 bases). This sample comprised whole blood, obtained at baseline. As DNA, the CDR3 is TGTGCCAGCAGCCAGGGACATGGAGACACAGATACGCAGTATTTT. Amino acids: CASSQGHGDTDTQYF.